These 14 T cell receptor beta chains originate from one sample sequenced in a study of cytomegalovirus exposure and HLA in healthy donors (TCRdb year 2017). The library came from the immunoSEQ multiplex PCR assay. A mixture of 60 forward primers for TCR Vbeta segments and 13 reverse primers for TCR Jbeta segments was used in the multiplex PCR. TCRdb re-hosts the immuneACCESS table, in-frame sequences only. Its copies lack some clones; in the studies checked, an unresolved V gene accounts for under half of them, and the cause for the rest is not known. A total of some 130,000 clones appear in this sample, approximately 78% of them only once. In total, the top ten clones hold 2.5% to 3.5% of the sample. The sample was PBMCs. These receptors originate from a woman younger than 45 in good health and CMV-seropositive.

V and J are TRBV6-5 and TRBJ2-1, with D perhaps matching TRBD1 (5 bases). CDR1 and CDR2 from the germline V gene are MNHEY and SVGAGI. V was trimmed by 2 bases and J by 4 bases, leaving 9 bases between them. The CDR3 extends over 14 amino acids. The CDR3 protein is CASSYQGAYNEQFF. The CDR3 DNA reads TGTGCCAGCAGTTACCAGGGTGCGTACAATGAGCAGTTCTTC.

The chain links TRBV27 to TRBJ2-5; a possible D gene is TRBD1 (6 bases). Germline CDR1 reads MNHEY; CDR2 reads SMNVEV (reference sequence). The germline V and J ends were trimmed by 6 bases and 2 bases, with 19 bases remaining between them. The length of the CDR3 is 16 residues. CDR3 sequence reads: CASSPHFTGTQETQYF. The CDR3 DNA follows: TGTGCCAGCAGCCCTCACTTCACAGGGACACAAGAGACCCAGTACTTC.

This clone came up a few times. The chain employs TRBV4-3 and TRBJ1-1, with 8 bases identical to TRBD1. The CDR3 extends over 15 amino acids. J gave up 4 bases and V 5 bases, and 9 bases lay outside the gene matches. Looked up from germline, CDR1 is LGHNA and CDR2 is YSLEER. CDR3 amino acids: CASSNDRGRSTEAFF. CDR3 nucleotide sequence: TGCGCCAGCAGCAACGACAGGGGTCGGAGCACTGAAGCTTTCTTT.

The chain links TRBV7-9 to TRBJ1-1; 8 nucleotides line up with TRBD1. There are 13 residues in the CDR3. V shed 6 bases and J 4 bases; nucleotides not matched to a gene: 4. Germline CDR1 and CDR2: SEHNR and FQNEAQ (reference sequence). The CDR3 DNA sequence: TGTGCCAGCAGGAGACAGGGGAGCACTGAAGCTTTCTTT. Its protein product is CASRRQGSTEAFF.

The rearrangement links TRBV7-2 to TRBJ2-2; D gene uncertain. The CDR3 runs 12 residues. Trimming removed 3 bases from V and 8 bases from J, with 7 bases in between. The germline gives CDR1 SGHTA, CDR2 FQGNSA. The CDR3 region is CASSLLQGELFF. CDR3 in DNA: TGTGCCAGCAGCTTGTTACAGGGGGAGCTGTTTTTT. The complete variable domain, with remaining parts taken from reference TRBV7-2 and TRBJ2-2, reads GAGVSQSPSNKVTEKGKDVELRCDPISGHTALYWYRQSLGQGLEFLIYFQGNSAPDKSGLPSDRFSAERTGGSVSTLTIQRTQQEDSAVYLCASSLLQGELFFGEGSRLTVL.

The chain carries TRBV9 and TRBJ2-1; TRBD2 aligns across 9 bases. Germline V gives CDR1 SGDLS, CDR2 YYNGEE. The CDR3 consists of 15 residues. Germline trimming cut 2 bases from V and 9 bases from J; bases unmatched to any gene: 9. CDR3 DNA: TGTGCCAGCAGCGTTGTACCCCTAGCGGGGCCTGAGCAGTTCTTC. Translation: CASSVVPLAGPEQFF.

The rearrangement links TRBV27 to TRBJ1-5; D is undetermined. The CDR3 is 12 residues long. V shed 5 bases and J shed 3 bases, with 5 bases lying between them. Germline CDR1 reads MNHEY; CDR2 reads SMNVEV (reference sequence). The CDR3 bases are TGTGCCAGCAGTCTCCCCAATCAGCCCCAGCATTTT. Encoded protein: CASSLPNQPQHF.

V gene TRBV30 combines with J gene TRBJ1-4, with a possible D match to TRBD1 (5 bases). The germline CDR1 and CDR2 sequences are GTSNPN and SVGIG (reference sequence). The CDR3 is 12 amino acids. Between the trimmed V and J ends, which lost 3 bases and 6 bases, there was a span of 8 bases. In DNA form, the CDR3 reads TGTGCCTGGAGGCAGGGTTATGAAAAACTGTTTTTT. It is translated as CAWRQGYEKLFF.

The genes are TRBV4-2 and TRBJ1-4; no clear D. V gave up 4 bases and J gave up 6 bases, with 12 bases separating them. The V gene's germline CDR1 is LGHNA and CDR2 YNFKEQ. This CDR3 comprises 14 residues. CDR3 bases: TGTGCCAGCAGCCGCCGGGAGGGCGATGAAAAACTGTTTTTT. Its protein product is CASSRREGDEKLFF.

This clone was seen only a few times. The chain joins TRBV5-5 to TRBJ1-3; no reliable D call. CDR1 is SGHKS, CDR2 YYEKEE, per germline (reference sequence). The CDR3 loop spans 16 amino acids. Trimming stripped 2 bases from V and 0 bases from J, with 12 bases between. The CDR3 DNA reads TGTGCCAGCAGCTTTGGGCAGGCCCGCTCTGGAAACACCATATATTTT. Translated: CASSFGQARSGNTIYF.

In DNA, the CDR3 is TGTGCCAGCAGTAGGACTAGCGGGGGGGCGGTGGTTAGCACAGATACGCAGTATTTT. It is translated as CASSRTSGGAVVSTDTQYF. The J gene is TRBJ2-3, the V gene TRBV2, with 15 bases lining up with TRBD2. From germline, CDR1 is SNHLY and CDR2 FYNNEI. V shed 5 bases and J 0 bases; nucleotides not matched to a gene: 9. The CDR3 is 19 residues long.

This chain joins TRBV11-2 and TRBJ2-2, with 8 bases lining up with TRBD1. V lost 5 bases to trimming and J lost 5 bases; unmatched junction nucleotides: 16. The CDR3 consists of 18 residues. CDR1 SGHAT and CDR2 FQNNGV come from the germline V gene. CDR3 sequence: CASSQLWGTGPNTGELFF. CDR3 nucleotides: TGTGCCAGCAGCCAGCTATGGGGGACAGGACCTAATACCGGGGAGCTGTTTTTT.

This clone was picked up a small number of times. This sequence joins TRBV6-5 and TRBJ1-1; no definite D call. Trimming pared 6 bases from V and 5 bases from J, leaving 16 bases between. The CDR3 covers 14 residues. Germline V gene lookup returns CDR1 MNHEY and CDR2 SVGAGI. The CDR3 protein is CASSSLGGGTEAFF. CDR3 nucleotide sequence: TGTGCCAGCAGCTCATTGGGAGGTGGGACTGAAGCTTTCTTT.

V usage is TRBV5-1 and J usage is TRBJ2-2; 8 nucleotides line up with TRBD2. The CDR3 contains 20 residues. From germline, CDR1 is SGHRS and CDR2 YFSETQ. V gave up 0 bases and J gave up 2 bases; unmatched junction bases: 15. The CDR3 loop reads CASSLGPPGLVLTNTGELFF. The CDR3 bases are TGCGCCAGCAGCTTGGGCCCGCCGGGACTAGTTCTGACAAACACCGGGGAGCTGTTTTTT.